This TCR beta chain was sequenced for a study of blood T cell repertoires in COVID-19. Background on the study: The origin of the acute and convalescent COVID-19 samples was the United States, Italy and Spain.

Libraries were prepared by immunoSEQ multiplex PCR; TCRdb keeps only in-frame clonotypes and omits some of them. The sample shows a few hundred thousand clones, approximately 81% of them seen only once. J lost 0 bases, V lost 5 bases, and 10 bases had no gene match. Germline V gives CDR1 SEHNR, CDR2 FQNEAQ (reference sequence). This CDR3 has 16 amino acids. This TCR came from a woman aged 18-29 years with acute or convalescent COVID-19. The chain has TRBV7-9 and TRBJ2-7, with 7 bases fitting TRBD1. The sequencing sample was made of peripheral blood. The DNA of the CDR3 is TGTGCCAGCAGCCCTAAGTTCCGGGACAGCTCCTACGAGCAGTACTTC. Its protein is CASSPKFRDSSYEQYF.